The clone carrying this TCR beta chain was counted only a few times. The data originate from a study of T cell responses to AZD1222 COVID-19 vaccine. Profiled with immunoSEQ multiplex PCR; TCRdb holds only in-frame clones, not every one. Of around 70,000 clones listed, roughly 88% were seen once; the top ten hold over 2%. This TCR was recovered from an adult in good health. The sample in question was peripheral blood, obtained on day 0 of AZD1222 vaccination.

CDR3 protein: CASSQEGQTIYGYTF. For the CDR3, the DNA is TGCGCCAGCAGCCAAGAAGGGCAGACCATCTATGGCTACACCTTC. The chain carries TRBV4-3 and TRBJ1-2; D not resolved. Germline assignment: CDR1 LGHNA and CDR2 YSLEER. The germline V and J ends were trimmed by 0 bases and 4 bases, with 12 bases remaining between them. The CDR3 consists of 15 residues.